Here is one TCR beta chain with its context. The plating included around 200,000 irradiated, violet-dye-labeled stimulator cells together with around 200,000 CFSE-labeled responder cells. At the end of the reaction, proliferating CFSE-low CD3+CD4+ and CD3+CD8+ responders were sorted. The sample belongs to a study of graft-versus-host responses after intestinal transplantation. The wider study: The whole recipient group had anti-thymocyte globulin induction followed by tacrolimus and steroids for two to three years. Findings and limits, study-wide: Recipient-marrow GvH clones were detected, some having first appeared in ileum or blood.

Only in-frame clones appear in the TCRdb table, and some are missing; sequencing was by immunoSEQ multiplex PCR. The sample has 20,000 to 25,000 clones, 50% to 70% seen once; the top ten hold 1%. The CDR3 loop spans 14 amino acids. V shed 8 bases and J 6 bases; nucleotides not matched to a gene: 6. Germline-derived CDR1 and CDR2 are SGHTA and FQGNSA. The rearrangement joins TRBV7-2 to TRBJ2-2; 10 positions agree with TRBD2. The sequence was collected from a human patient who received an intestinal transplant. Source: alloreactive CD4+ T cells from a mixed lymphocyte reaction culture, taken before intestinal transplant. Sample subset: CFSE-low proliferating T cells sorted from roughly six-day pre-transplant mixed lymphocyte reaction (GvH or HvG direction). In DNA form, the CDR3 reads TGTGCCAGCCGAGCGGGAGGGTACGCCGGGGAGCTGTTTTTT. Its translation: CASRAGGYAGELFF.